Listed below are T cell receptor beta chains from one sample, sequenced in a study of blood T cell repertoires in COVID-19. Method: immunoSEQ multiplex PCR; TCRdb's copy keeps in-frame clones and lacks some. The table shows roughly 180,000 clones, with 76% occurring only once. The sequenced sample consisted of peripheral blood. Receptors originate from a woman in her fifties or sixties with active or convalescent COVID-19. CDR3s include the opening cysteine and the closing phenylalanine or tryptophan. The D gene is left open where the match is weak. Only some rows state a clone size, as once, few, many or a class for expanded clones.

v_gene	j_gene	d_gene	abundance	CDR3aa	CDR3nt
TRBV7-6	TRBJ2-2	TRBD2	.	CASSLVAPGLAGLGELFF	TGTGCCAGCAGCTTAGTGGCTCCGGGACTAGCGGGACTCGGGGAGCTGTTTTTT
TRBV19	TRBJ1-5	TRBD1	.	CASTPGQGHQPQHF	TGTGCCAGTACCCCGGGACAGGGGCATCAGCCCCAGCATTTT
TRBV6-6	TRBJ1-2	.	.	CASSRDSLRGYTF	TGTGCCAGCAGTCGGGACTCCCTTCGTGGCTACACCTTC
TRBV9	TRBJ1-1	.	.	CASSPRELNTEAFF	TGTGCCAGCAGCCCACGGGAGTTAAACACTGAAGCTTTCTTT
TRBV7-7	TRBJ2-2	TRBD2	.	CASSQTSGGNTGELFF	TGTGCTAGCAGTCAGACTAGCGGGGGGAACACCGGGGAGCTGTTTTTT
TRBV7-7	TRBJ1-5	.	.	CASSLDGNQPQHF	TGTGCCAGCAGCCTCGACGGGAATCAGCCCCAGCATTTT
TRBV4-2	TRBJ2-2	TRBD1	.	CASSPTDRALTGELFF	TGTGCCAGCAGCCCGACGGACAGGGCCCTCACCGGGGAGCTGTTTTTT
TRBV7-7	TRBJ2-3	.	.	CASSFQIADTQYF	TGTGCTAGCAGCTTTCAGATCGCAGATACGCAGTATTTT
TRBV5-1	TRBJ1-1	.	.	CASSPQGMNTEAFF	TGCGCCAGCAGCCCACAGGGAATGAACACTGAAGCTTTCTTT
TRBV7-9	TRBJ1-4	TRBD1	few	CASSVDRGNEKLFF	TGTGCCAGCAGCGTGGACAGGGGAAACGAAAAACTGTTTTTT
TRBV27	TRBJ1-6	TRBD1	.	CASSLTGGGLRSPLHF	TGTGCCAGCAGTTTAACAGGGGGCGGCTTAAGATCACCCCTCCACTTT
TRBV9	TRBJ2-7	TRBD2	.	CASSDSGGYEQYF	TGTGCCAGCAGCGACTCGGGAGGATACGAGCAGTACTTC
TRBV28	TRBJ2-5	.	few	CASSPKLDLRAQYF	TGTGCCAGCAGTCCGAAACTGGACCTCAGGGCCCAGTACTTC
TRBV7-2	TRBJ1-6	TRBD1	few	CASRSQGEGSPLHF	TGTGCCAGCAGATCACAGGGGGAAGGTTCACCCCTCCACTTT